The 25 T cell receptor beta chains below were found in one sample sequenced in a study of cytomegalovirus exposure and HLA in healthy donors. This table comes from immunoSEQ multiplex PCR, and its TCRdb copy is limited to in-frame clones, with some not included. This table has about 140,000 clones, roughly 81% appearing once. Sequenced: PBMCs. The origin of the receptors is a woman aged 30 to 39 in good health and CMV-seronegative.

The gene calls are TRBV12-5 and TRBJ1-1; D remains ambiguous. The CDR3 sequence is 11 residues long. Germline lookup yields CDR1 LGHNT and CDR2 FRNRAP. Trimming removed 2 bases from V and 8 bases from J, with 6 bases in between. The CDR3 DNA is TGTGCTAGTGGTTTGACTCGAGAAGCTTTCTTT. It encodes CASGLTREAFF.

V usage is TRBV7-9 and J usage is TRBJ2-7; D uncertain. CDR1 SEHNR and CDR2 FQNEAQ come from the germline V gene (reference sequence). CDR3 length: 13 residues. Trimming cost V 5 bases and J 3 bases, with 11 bases left between them. The CDR3 spells CASSPSLGYEQYF. The CDR3 DNA reads as TGTGCCAGCAGCCCAAGCCTTGGCTACGAGCAGTACTTC.

The chain uses TRBV4-2 and TRBJ1-6; D is uncertain. Germline CDR1 LGHNA, CDR2 YNFKEQ. V was trimmed by 2 bases and J by 5 bases, leaving 4 bases between them. There are 13 residues in the CDR3. CDR3 sequence (DNA): TGTGCCAGCAGCCAACAGGATAATTCACCCCTCCACTTT. This translates into CASSQQDNSPLHF.

The V and J genes are TRBV18 and TRBJ1-1; 8 positions agree with TRBD1. CDR3 length equals 15 residues. Germline lookup yields CDR1 KGHSH and CDR2 LQKENI. J lost 4 bases, V lost 3 bases, and 7 bases had no gene match. CDR3 coding DNA: TGTGCCAGCTCACCTTCCGTCACAGGGGGCACTGAAGCTTTCTTT. The encoded protein is CASSPSVTGGTEAFF.

The rearrangement uses TRBV5-1 and TRBJ1-2, with 9 bases that match TRBD1. The length of the CDR3 is 14 residues. Losses at the gene ends were 6 bases for V and 6 bases for J; bases not matched to a gene: 9. Germline CDR1 SGHRS, CDR2 YFSETQ. CDR3: CASNRGRPGDGYTF. CDR3 DNA: TGCGCCAGCAACAGGGGGCGGCCGGGGGATGGCTACACCTTC. The full variable domain, its missing parts supplied by reference TRBV5-1 and TRBJ1-2, is KAGVTQTPRYLIKTRGQQVTLSCSPISGHRSVSWYQQTPGQGLQFLFEYFSETQRNKGNFPGRFSGRQFSNSRSEMNVSTLELGDSALYLCASNRGRPGDGYTFGSGTRLTVV.

The gene calls are TRBV5-1 and TRBJ2-3; 7 nucleotides align to TRBD2. The CDR3 contains 13 residues. Trimming cost V 0 bases and J 9 bases; bases outside gene matches: 4. The germline CDR1 and CDR2 sequences are SGHRS and YFSETQ. The CDR3 DNA reads as TGCGCCAGCAGCTTGGAGTGGGGGGGGACGCAGTATTTT. This gives the protein CASSLEWGGTQYF.

This chain joins TRBV7-2 and TRBJ2-2; TRBD2 matches at 7 bases. CDR1 and CDR2 from the germline V gene are SGHTA and FQGNSA. The CDR3 covers 14 residues. The J segment lost 8 bases and the V segment lost 5 bases, leaving 8 bases of the junction unmatched. The CDR3 reads CASSPRSSGGELFF. The CDR3 region has the DNA TGTGCCAGCAGCCCCCGATCTAGCGGTGGGGAGCTGTTTTTT.

This chain joins TRBV4-1 and TRBJ1-6; a weak D match, TRBD1 (5 bases). The ends were cut back, 0 bases at V and 6 bases at J, with 12 bases in the middle. The germline V gene encodes CDR1 MGHRA and CDR2 YSYEKL. The CDR3 is 16 amino acids. The chain's CDR3 is CASSQEGQGSNSPLHF. As DNA, the CDR3 is TGCGCCAGCAGCCAAGAGGGGCAGGGTAGTAATTCACCCCTCCACTTT.

V usage is TRBV2 and J usage is TRBJ2-1; no clear D gene. Germline values: CDR1 SNHLY, CDR2 FYNNEI. There are 13 residues in the CDR3. Trimming stripped 2 bases from V and 7 bases from J, with 9 bases between. CDR3 protein: CASSELKQNEQFF. The CDR3 DNA reads TGTGCCAGCAGTGAACTGAAACAGAATGAGCAGTTCTTC.

The chain employs TRBV11-2 and TRBJ1-1; tentative D call: TRBD1 (5 bases). This CDR3 is 14 amino acids long. Germline lookup yields CDR1 SGHAT and CDR2 FQNNGV. The germline V and J ends were trimmed by 5 bases and 5 bases, with 15 bases remaining between them. CDR3 loop: CASSARQLRTEAFF. The CDR3 DNA reads as TGTGCCAGCAGCGCCAGACAGCTTAGGACTGAAGCTTTCTTT.

The gene calls are TRBV28 and TRBJ1-1; the match to TRBD1 covers 7 bases. Trimming removed 8 bases from V and 1 base from J; junction bases left unmatched: 10. Germline CDR1 and CDR2: MDHEN and SYDVKM. The CDR3 covers 15 residues. The CDR3 nucleotides are TGTGCCAGCCTCGAGAGACAGGGAGCGAACACTGAAGCTTTCTTT. Translating gives CASLERQGANTEAFF.

J is TRBJ1-6 and V is TRBV18; tentative D call: TRBD1 (6 bases). The length of the CDR3 is 15 residues. Germline CDR1 KGHSH, CDR2 LQKENI. Trimming pared 5 bases from V and 10 bases from J, leaving 18 bases between. The CDR3 loop reads CASSTRQDSKSPLHF. The CDR3 DNA sequence: TGTGCCAGCTCAACCAGACAGGATTCAAAGTCACCCCTCCACTTT.

J is TRBJ1-4 and V is TRBV2; D is unresolved. The CDR3 is made up of 14 amino acids. Germline CDR1 reads SNHLY; CDR2 reads FYNNEI. Trimming took off 4 bases at V and 4 bases at J, with 10 bases between the two ends. CDR3 nucleotide sequence: TGTGCCAGCAGTGTTCAGGTTATTAATGAAAAACTGTTTTTT. Translation: CASSVQVINEKLFF.

This chain connects TRBV7-2 to TRBJ2-1; 11 bases agree with TRBD2. V shed 6 bases, J shed 0 bases, and the junction held 7 bases outside the gene matches. CDR1 and CDR2 from the germline V gene are SGHTA and FQGNSA. CDR3 length: 17 residues. The CDR3 sequence is CASRPRLAGFSYNEQFF. In DNA form, the CDR3 reads TGTGCCAGCAGACCCAGACTAGCGGGGTTCTCCTACAATGAGCAGTTCTTC.

The chain combines TRBV27 with TRBJ1-5; D is possibly TRBD1 (5 bases). Trimming cost V 2 bases and J 6 bases, with 11 bases left between them. Germline V gene lookup returns CDR1 MNHEY and CDR2 SMNVEV (reference sequence). The CDR3 has 14 residues. As DNA, the CDR3 is TGTGCCAGCAGTTTAACGGGGGGATTTCAGCCCCAGCATTTT. Amino acid sequence: CASSLTGGFQPQHF.

The chain recombines TRBV6-5 with TRBJ1-1; D unresolved. V shed 5 bases and J shed 0 bases, with 7 bases lying between them. The germline V gene encodes CDR1 MNHEY and CDR2 SVGAGI. This CDR3 comprises 13 residues. This CDR3 reads CASSAIMNTEAFF. CDR3 coding DNA: TGTGCCAGCAGTGCGATCATGAACACTGAAGCTTTCTTT.

The chain combines TRBV5-4 with TRBJ1-2; weak D call: TRBD1 (5 bases). V lost 1 base and J 5 bases, leaving 15 bases between the germline ends. The CDR3 is 15 amino acids. The germline gives CDR1 SGHNT, CDR2 YYREEE (reference sequence). The CDR3 DNA follows: TGTGCCAGCAGCTTGTCCGGCAGGGTGGCGTATGGCTACACCTTC. This sequence encodes CASSLSGRVAYGYTF.

Notes on this clone: At one end, the junction sequence differs from germline, possibly due to a read error. The gene calls are TRBV2 and TRBJ2-3; a weak D match, TRBD2 (7 bases). From germline, CDR1 is SNHLY and CDR2 FYNNEI. The CDR3 totals 12 residues. The CDR3 loop reads CGGGGSTDTQYF. The CDR3 DNA sequence: TGCGGGGGCGGGGGAAGCACAGATACGCAGTATTTT.

The chain joins TRBV2 to TRBJ1-2, with 8 nucleotides matching TRBD1. The trim removed 8 bases at V and 2 bases at J, leaving 7 bases unmatched. This CDR3 contains 14 residues. In germline, CDR1 is SNHLY, CDR2 FYNNEI. The CDR3 DNA sequence: TGTGCCAGCGCTTTTCGGACAGGGAACTATGGCTACACCTTC. Its protein product is CASAFRTGNYGYTF.

The chain is built from TRBV6-1 and TRBJ1-3; 8 bases fit TRBD1. The V and J ends lost 4 bases and 1 base, in that order; junction bases with no gene match: 3. Per germline, CDR1 MNHNS and CDR2 SASEGT. The CDR3 spans 15 residues. The CDR3 sequence is CASSVDRGSGNTIYF. CDR3 nucleotide sequence: TGTGCCAGCAGTGTCGACAGGGGATCTGGAAACACCATATATTTT.

This CDR3 reads CATDRGDTGELFF. In DNA, the CDR3 is TGTGCCACCGACAGGGGTGACACCGGGGAGCTGTTTTTT. The chain uses TRBV6-5 and TRBJ2-2; 8 bases are shared with TRBD1. The germline gives CDR1 MNHEY, CDR2 SVGAGI. The CDR3 totals 13 residues. J gave up 3 bases and V 10 bases, and 4 bases lay outside the gene matches.

The rearrangement joins TRBV9 to TRBJ1-2; 8 bases are shared with TRBD1. Germline V gene lookup returns CDR1 SGDLS and CDR2 YYNGEE. This CDR3 is 14 amino acids long. Trimming cost V 4 bases and J 3 bases; bases outside gene matches: 5. CDR3 nucleotides: TGTGCCAGCAGCCCCGGACAGGGTGACTATGGCTACACCTTC. Amino acids: CASSPGQGDYGYTF.

The gene calls are TRBV2 and TRBJ1-1; D remains unclear. Trimming removed 7 bases at V and 3 bases at J, with 15 bases between. The CDR3 has 14 residues. Germline CDR1 SNHLY, CDR2 FYNNEI. The chain's CDR3 is CASTESPADTEAFF. The CDR3 DNA follows: TGTGCCAGCACTGAGAGCCCGGCGGACACTGAAGCTTTCTTT. The whole variable domain, filled in from reference TRBV2 and TRBJ1-1, reads EPEVTQTPSHQVTQMGQEVILRCVPISNHLYFYWYRQILGQKVEFLVSFYNNEISEKSEIFDDQFSVERPDGSNFTLKIRSTKLEDSAMYFCASTESPADTEAFFGQGTRLTVV.

This clone appeared a single time. V gene TRBV11-2 combines with J gene TRBJ2-7, with a tentative D call TRBD2 (5 bases). Trimming left V 6 bases short and J 4 bases short, with 7 bases between. Germline V gives CDR1 SGHAT, CDR2 FQNNGV. CDR3 length: 11 amino acids. The CDR3 DNA sequence: TGTGCCAGCAGGAGGGTGTACGAGCAGTACTTC. Protein sequence: CASRRVYEQYF.

The CDR3, as DNA: TGCGCCAGCAGCTTGCTAGCGGGGGTCGACTCGGAAGAGACCCAGTACTTC. Its translation: CASSLLAGVDSEETQYF. The rearrangement uses TRBV5-1 and TRBJ2-5; 10 nucleotides match TRBD2. Trimming cost V 1 base and J 3 bases; bases outside gene matches: 9. The CDR3 contains 17 residues. CDR1 is SGHRS and CDR2 is YFSETQ in the germline V gene.